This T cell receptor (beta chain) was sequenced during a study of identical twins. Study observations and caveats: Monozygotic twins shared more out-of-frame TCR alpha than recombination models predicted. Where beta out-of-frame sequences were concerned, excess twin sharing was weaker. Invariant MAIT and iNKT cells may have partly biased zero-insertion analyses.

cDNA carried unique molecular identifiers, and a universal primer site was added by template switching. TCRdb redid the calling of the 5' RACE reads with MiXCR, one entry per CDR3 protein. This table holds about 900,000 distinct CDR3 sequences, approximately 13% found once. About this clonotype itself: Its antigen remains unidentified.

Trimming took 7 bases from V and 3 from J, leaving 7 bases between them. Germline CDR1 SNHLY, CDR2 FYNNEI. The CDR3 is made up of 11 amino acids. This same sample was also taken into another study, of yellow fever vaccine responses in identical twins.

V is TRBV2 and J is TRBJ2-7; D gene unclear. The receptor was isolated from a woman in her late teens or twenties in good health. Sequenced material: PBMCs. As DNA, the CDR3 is TGTGCCAGCAAGATGAGCTACGAGCAGTACTTC. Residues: CASKMSYEQYF.